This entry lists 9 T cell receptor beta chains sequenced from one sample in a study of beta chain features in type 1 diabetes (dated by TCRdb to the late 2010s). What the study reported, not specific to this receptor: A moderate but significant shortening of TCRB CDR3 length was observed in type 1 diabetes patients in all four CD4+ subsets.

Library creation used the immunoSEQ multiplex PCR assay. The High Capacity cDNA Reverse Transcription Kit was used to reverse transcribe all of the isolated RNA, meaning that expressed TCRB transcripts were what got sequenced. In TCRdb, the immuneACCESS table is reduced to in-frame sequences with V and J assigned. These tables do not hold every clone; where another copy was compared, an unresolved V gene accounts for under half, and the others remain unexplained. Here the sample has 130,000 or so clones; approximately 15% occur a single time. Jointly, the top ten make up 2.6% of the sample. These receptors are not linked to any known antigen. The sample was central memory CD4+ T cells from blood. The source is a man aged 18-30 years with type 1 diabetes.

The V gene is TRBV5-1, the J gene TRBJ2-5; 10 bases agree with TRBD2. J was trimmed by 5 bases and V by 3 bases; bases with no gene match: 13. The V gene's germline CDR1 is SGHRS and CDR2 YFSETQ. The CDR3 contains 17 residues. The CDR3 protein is CASSSGASGSARETQYF. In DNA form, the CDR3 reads TGCGCCAGCAGCTCCGGCGCTAGCGGGAGTGCTCGGGAGACCCAGTACTTC.

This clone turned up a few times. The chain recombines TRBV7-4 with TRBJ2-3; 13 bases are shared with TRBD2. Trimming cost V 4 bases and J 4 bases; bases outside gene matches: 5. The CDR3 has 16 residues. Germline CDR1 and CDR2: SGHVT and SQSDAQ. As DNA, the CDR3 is TGTGCCAGCAGCTCACAAGGACTAGCGGGAGCAGATACGCAGTATTTT. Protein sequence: CASSSQGLAGADTQYF.

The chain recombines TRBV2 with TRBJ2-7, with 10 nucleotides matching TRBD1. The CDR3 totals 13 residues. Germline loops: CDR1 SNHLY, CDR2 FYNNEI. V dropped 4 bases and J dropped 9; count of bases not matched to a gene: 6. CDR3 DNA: TGTGCCAGCAGTGGGACAGGGGGTAAGGCGCAGTACTTC. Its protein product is CASSGTGGKAQYF.

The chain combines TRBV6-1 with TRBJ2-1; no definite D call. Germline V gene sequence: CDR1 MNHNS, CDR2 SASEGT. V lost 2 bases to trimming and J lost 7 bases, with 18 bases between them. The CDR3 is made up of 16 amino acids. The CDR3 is CASSEIWQAGQNEQFF. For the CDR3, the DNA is TGTGCCAGCAGTGAAATATGGCAGGCAGGCCAGAATGAGCAGTTCTTC.

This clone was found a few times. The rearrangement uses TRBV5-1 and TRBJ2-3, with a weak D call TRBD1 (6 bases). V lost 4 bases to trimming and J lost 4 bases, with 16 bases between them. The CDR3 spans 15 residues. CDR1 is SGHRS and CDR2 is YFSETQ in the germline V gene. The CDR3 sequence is CASSISGAVADTQYF. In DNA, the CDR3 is TGCGCCAGCAGCATCTCAGGGGCAGTGGCAGATACGCAGTATTTT. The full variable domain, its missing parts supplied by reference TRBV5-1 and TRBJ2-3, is KAGVTQTPRYLIKTRGQQVTLSCSPISGHRSVSWYQQTPGQGLQFLFEYFSETQRNKGNFPGRFSGRQFSNSRSEMNVSTLELGDSALYLCASSISGAVADTQYFGPGTRLTVL.

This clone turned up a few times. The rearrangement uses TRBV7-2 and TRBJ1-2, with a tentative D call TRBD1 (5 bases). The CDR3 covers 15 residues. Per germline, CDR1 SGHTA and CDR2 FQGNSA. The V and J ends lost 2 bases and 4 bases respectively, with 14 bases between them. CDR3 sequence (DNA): TGTGCCAGCAGCTTACGACGGGACCTTTCCTATGGCTACACCTTC. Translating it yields CASSLRRDLSYGYTF.

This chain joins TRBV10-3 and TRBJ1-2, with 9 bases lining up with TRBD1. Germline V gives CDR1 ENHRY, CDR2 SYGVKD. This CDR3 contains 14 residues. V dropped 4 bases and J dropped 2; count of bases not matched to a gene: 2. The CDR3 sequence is CAISGDRDNYGYTF. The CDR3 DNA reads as TGTGCCATCAGTGGGGACAGGGACAACTATGGCTACACCTTC.

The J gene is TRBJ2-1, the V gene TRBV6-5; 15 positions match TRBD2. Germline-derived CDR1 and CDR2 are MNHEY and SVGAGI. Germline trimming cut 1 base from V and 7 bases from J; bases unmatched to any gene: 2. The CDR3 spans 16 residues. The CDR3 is CASSYFGTSGRNEQFF. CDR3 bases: TGTGCCAGCAGTTACTTCGGGACTAGCGGGAGGAATGAGCAGTTCTTC.

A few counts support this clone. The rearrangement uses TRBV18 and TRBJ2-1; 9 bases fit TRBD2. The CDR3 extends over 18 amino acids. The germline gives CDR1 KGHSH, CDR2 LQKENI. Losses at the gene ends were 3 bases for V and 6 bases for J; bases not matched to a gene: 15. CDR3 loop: CASSPVRVAGGPANEQFF. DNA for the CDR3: TGTGCCAGCTCACCGGTTCGCGTCGCGGGAGGGCCCGCCAATGAGCAGTTCTTC.